Sequencing of this T cell receptor beta chain was carried out in a study of blood T cell repertoires in COVID-19. The CDR3 spans 16 residues. Per the germline V gene, CDR1 is LNHDA and CDR2 is SQIVND (reference sequence). The V end lost 3 bases, the J end lost 1 base, and 13 bases lay between the germline ends. The assay was immunoSEQ multiplex PCR, and TCRdb's table has in-frame clones only and misses some. The sample has roughly 95,000 clones; roughly 82% are singletons. The chain couples TRBV19 to TRBJ2-4; possibly TRBD2 for D (6 bases). Sample: peripheral blood. This sequence originates from an older man with acute or convalescent COVID-19. The CDR3 nucleotides read TGTGCCAGTAGTATTTGGACTAATTCTGCCAAAAACATTCAGTACTTC. It yields the protein CASSIWTNSAKNIQYF.